Described below is a single TCR beta chain sequence and its context. The data derive from a study of cytomegalovirus exposure and HLA in healthy donors. This CDR3 spans 12 amino acids. Trimming pared 4 bases from V and 4 bases from J, leaving 10 bases between. Germline loops: CDR1 SQVTM, CDR2 ANQGSEA. Researchers ran the PCR with 60 Vbeta and 13 Jbeta primers. The table came from immunoSEQ multiplex PCR; TCRdb's copy has only in-frame clones and leaves some out. The sample lists roughly 150,000 clones, approximately 78% occurring once. At the time of sampling, donors were nominally healthy, though unrecorded immune exposures were likely.

This clonotype originated in a woman between 18 and 30 years old in good health and CMV-seronegative. This sequence joins TRBV29-1 and TRBJ1-1, with D tentatively TRBD1 (5 bases). The sequenced sample consisted of PBMCs. CDR3 loop: CSVGAGVTEAFF. CDR3 sequence (DNA): TGCAGCGTTGGTGCGGGGGTCACTGAAGCTTTCTTT.